Each of the 12 T cell receptor beta chains below was sequenced from the same sample in a study of blood T cell repertoires in COVID-19. TCRdb keeps only in-frame clones here, not all; method: immunoSEQ multiplex PCR. There are some 88,000 clones in the sample; more than 75% occur only once, and 14% lies in the top ten. Sequencing was carried out using peripheral blood. The receptors here all came from a woman between 65 and 79 years old with acute or convalescent COVID-19.

The genes are TRBV12-3 or TRBV12-4 and TRBJ1-4, with D tentatively TRBD1 (6 bases). Trimming took off 6 bases at V and 14 bases at J, with 16 bases between the two ends. This CDR3 spans 12 amino acids. CDR3 in DNA: TGTGCCAGCAGGAACTGGGGGGGGGCTCTGTTTTTT. Protein sequence: CASRNWGGALFF.

V and J are TRBV24-1 and TRBJ2-3; 12 nucleotides match TRBD1. Germline CDR1 is KGHDR and CDR2 is SFDVKD. V shed 6 bases, J shed 5 bases, and the junction held 5 bases outside the gene matches. CDR3 length equals 15 residues. The CDR3 loop reads CATSPGQGARDTQYF. The CDR3 DNA reads as TGTGCCACCAGTCCGGGACAGGGGGCAAGAGATACGCAGTATTTT.

The rearrangement joins TRBV30 to TRBJ2-1, with a possible D match to TRBD2 (6 bases). Trimming took 4 bases from V and 5 from J, leaving 18 bases between them. This CDR3 spans 15 amino acids. Germline values: CDR1 GTSNPN, CDR2 SVGIG (reference sequence). Written as DNA, the CDR3 is TGTGCCTGGATAGACACCGGGACTCACAACAATGAGCAGTTCTTC. Its protein product is CAWIDTGTHNNEQFF.

CDR3 sequence (DNA): TGTGCCAGCAGCTTCGGGACAGGGGCTTCACCCCTCCACTTT. Translation: CASSFGTGASPLHF. The rearrangement links TRBV5-6 to TRBJ1-6; 10 bases match TRBD1. V was clipped by 2 bases and J by 9 bases; unmatched bases: 2. The germline gives CDR1 SGHDT, CDR2 YYEEEE. The CDR3 spans 14 residues.

This clone has just a few counts. The V gene is TRBV7-2, the J gene TRBJ2-3; possibly TRBD1 for D (6 bases). The CDR3 extends over 15 amino acids. V was shortened by 2 bases and J by 1 base, with 10 bases between the two germline ends. Germline V gene sequence: CDR1 SGHTA, CDR2 FQGNSA. The CDR3 protein is CASSLIRTGTDTQYF. The CDR3 coding sequence is TGTGCCAGCAGCTTAATTCGGACAGGCACAGATACGCAGTATTTT.

The genes are TRBV5-6 and TRBJ2-5; 14 nucleotides match TRBD2. The CDR3 contains 18 residues. Germline loops: CDR1 SGHDT, CDR2 YYEEEE. V gave up 0 bases and J gave up 5 bases; unmatched junction bases: 9. The CDR3 nucleotides are TGTGCCAGCAGCTTGGTGGGACCGGGACTAGCGGGGGAGGAGACCCAGTACTTC. It codes for CASSLVGPGLAGEETQYF.

The chain recombines TRBV27 with TRBJ1-2; D might be TRBD1 (6 bases). The ends were cut back, 6 bases at V and 7 bases at J, with 15 bases in the middle. Looked up from germline, CDR1 is MNHEY and CDR2 is SMNVEV (reference sequence). The CDR3 is 13 amino acids. The CDR3 is CASSPGQGIGYTF. The CDR3 nucleotides are TGTGCCAGCAGCCCCGGGCAGGGGATTGGCTACACCTTC.

The rearrangement joins TRBV6-2 or TRBV6-3 to TRBJ1-3, with D possibly TRBD1 on 5 matching bases. This CDR3 contains 15 residues. The V and J ends lost 4 bases and 0 bases respectively, with 10 bases between them. Germline values: CDR1 MNHEY, CDR2 SVGEGT. CDR3 DNA sequence: TGTGCCAGCAGTTGGGACTCACGCTCTGGAAACACCATATATTTT. Amino acids: CASSWDSRSGNTIYF.

The chain joins TRBV27 to TRBJ1-5; D unresolved. Germline V gene sequence: CDR1 MNHEY, CDR2 SMNVEV (reference sequence). V lost 5 bases and J 6 bases, leaving 14 bases between the germline ends. The CDR3 covers 14 residues. The CDR3 sequence: CASSLNLMVQPQHF. The CDR3, as DNA: TGTGCCAGCAGTCTAAATCTAATGGTTCAGCCCCAGCATTTT.

The chain employs TRBV21-1 and TRBJ2-3; no check of the table's D call, TRBD2, against the DNA was made. TRBV21-1 represents a pseudogene. There are 16 residues in the CDR3. CDR3 DNA: TGTGCCAGCAGGGCTAGCGGGAGAGGAATCACAGATACGCAGTATTTT. Amino acids: CASRASGRGITDTQYF.

V is TRBV6-1 and J is TRBJ1-6; 8 bases fit TRBD1. V was clipped by 0 bases and J by 9 bases; unmatched bases: 7. Germline values: CDR1 MNHNS, CDR2 SASEGT. The CDR3 runs to 16 residues. DNA for the CDR3: TGTGCCAGCAGTGAAGCCGGACAGGGATTAGGTTCACCCCTCCACTTT. This codes for CASSEAGQGLGSPLHF.

This chain uses TRBV29-1 with TRBJ1-1; a possible D gene is TRBD1 (6 bases). This CDR3 contains 12 residues. Germline-derived CDR1 and CDR2 are SQVTM and ANQGSEA. Trimming stripped 5 bases from V and 7 bases from J, with 14 bases between. CDR3 sequence reads: CSVLQGRGEAFF. CDR3 nucleotides: TGCAGCGTTTTACAGGGTAGGGGTGAAGCTTTCTTT. The complete variable domain, with remaining parts taken from reference TRBV29-1 and TRBJ1-1, reads SAVISQKPSRDICQRGTSLTIQCQVDSQVTMMFWYRQQPGQSLTLIATANQGSEATYESGFVIDKFPISRPNLTFSTLTVSNMSPEDSSIYLCSVLQGRGEAFFGQGTRLTVV.